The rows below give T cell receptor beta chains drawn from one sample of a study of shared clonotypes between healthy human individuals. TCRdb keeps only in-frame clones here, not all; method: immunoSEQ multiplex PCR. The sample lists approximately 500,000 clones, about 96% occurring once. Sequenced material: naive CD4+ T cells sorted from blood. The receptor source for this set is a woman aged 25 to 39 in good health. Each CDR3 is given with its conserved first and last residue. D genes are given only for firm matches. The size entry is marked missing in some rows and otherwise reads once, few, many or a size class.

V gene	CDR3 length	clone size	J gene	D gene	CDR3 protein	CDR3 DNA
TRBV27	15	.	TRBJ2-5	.	CASSPIGDWEETQYF	TGTGCCAGCAGTCCGATCGGGGACTGGGAAGAGACCCAGTACTTC
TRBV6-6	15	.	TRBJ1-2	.	CASSGKNRAPYGYTF	TGTGCCAGCAGTGGTAAAAACAGGGCCCCCTATGGCTACACCTTC
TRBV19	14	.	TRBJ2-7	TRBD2	CASSNLAGLREQYF	TGTGCCAGTAGTAATCTAGCGGGCCTTCGGGAGCAGTACTTC
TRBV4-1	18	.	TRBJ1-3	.	CASSPGVGAMDSGNTIYF	TGCGCCAGCAGCCCCGGGGTGGGGGCTATGGACTCTGGAAACACCATATATTTT
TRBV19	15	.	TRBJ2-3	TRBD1	CASRRDRGTSDTQYF	TGTGCCAGTAGAAGGGACAGGGGAACATCAGATACGCAGTATTTT
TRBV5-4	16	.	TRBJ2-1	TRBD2	CASSSGTSDTYNEQFF	TGTGCCAGCAGCTCCGGGACTAGCGACACCTACAATGAGCAGTTCTTC
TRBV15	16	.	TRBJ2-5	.	CATSRNQRGYQETQYF	TGTGCCACCAGCAGAAACCAGAGGGGGTACCAAGAGACCCAGTACTTC
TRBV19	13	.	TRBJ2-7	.	CASSIGQVREQYF	TGTGCCAGTAGTATTGGGCAGGTCCGCGAGCAGTACTTC
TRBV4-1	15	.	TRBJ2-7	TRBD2	CASSGRTSVSYEQYF	TGCGCCAGCAGCGGCCGGACTAGCGTCTCCTACGAGCAGTACTTC
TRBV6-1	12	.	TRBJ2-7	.	CASSEASWEQYF	TGTGCCAGCAGTGAAGCTAGCTGGGAGCAGTACTTC
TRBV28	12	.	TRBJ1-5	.	CASSVGGQPQHF	TGTGCCAGCAGCGTAGGGGGGCAGCCCCAGCATTTT
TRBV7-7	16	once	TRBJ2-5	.	CASSLGSRGIQETQYF	TGTGCCAGCAGCTTAGGAAGTCGGGGAATCCAAGAGACCCAGTACTTC
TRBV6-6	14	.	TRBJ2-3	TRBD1	CASRDRGSTDTQYF	TGTGCCAGCAGGGACAGGGGAAGCACAGATACGCAGTATTTT
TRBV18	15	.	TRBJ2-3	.	CASSPSPGSGDTQYF	TGTGCCAGCTCACCTTCCCCGGGATCGGGAGATACGCAGTATTTT